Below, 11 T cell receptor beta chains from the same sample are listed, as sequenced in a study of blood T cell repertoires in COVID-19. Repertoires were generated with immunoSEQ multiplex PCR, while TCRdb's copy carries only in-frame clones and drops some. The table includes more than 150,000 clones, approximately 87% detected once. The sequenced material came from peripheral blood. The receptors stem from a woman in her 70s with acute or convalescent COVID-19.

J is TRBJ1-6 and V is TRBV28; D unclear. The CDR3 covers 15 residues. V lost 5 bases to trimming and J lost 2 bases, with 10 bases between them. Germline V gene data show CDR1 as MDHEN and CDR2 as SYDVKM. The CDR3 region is CASSGGYPYNSPLHF. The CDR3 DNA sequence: TGTGCCAGCAGTGGAGGTTATCCCTATAATTCACCCCTCCACTTT.

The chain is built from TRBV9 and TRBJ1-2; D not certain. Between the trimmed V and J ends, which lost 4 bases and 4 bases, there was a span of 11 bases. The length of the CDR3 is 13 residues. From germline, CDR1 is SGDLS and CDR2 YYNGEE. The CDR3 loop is CASSPRGSYGYTF. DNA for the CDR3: TGTGCCAGCAGCCCGCGAGGGTCCTATGGCTACACCTTC. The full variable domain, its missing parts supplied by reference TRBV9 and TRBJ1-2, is DSGVTQTPKHLITATGQRVTLRCSPRSGDLSVYWYQQSLDQGLQFLIQYYNGEERAKGNILERFSAQQFPDLHSELNLSSLELGDSALYFCASSPRGSYGYTFGSGTRLTVV.

The DNA of the CDR3 is TGTGCCACCGAGGGACAGGGGGCTCAGGGCTACACCTTC. This encodes CATEGQGAQGYTF. The gene calls are TRBV24-1 and TRBJ1-2; 12 bases fit TRBD1. J lost 8 bases, V lost 9 bases, and 6 bases had no gene match. The germline gives CDR1 KGHDR, CDR2 SFDVKD. This CDR3 is 13 amino acids long.

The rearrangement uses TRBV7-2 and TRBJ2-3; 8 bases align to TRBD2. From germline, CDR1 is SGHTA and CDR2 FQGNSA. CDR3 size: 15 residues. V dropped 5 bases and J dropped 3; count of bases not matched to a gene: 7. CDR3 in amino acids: CASSRGGGRTDTQYF. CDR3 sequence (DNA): TGTGCCAGCAGCCGCGGCGGGGGGCGAACAGATACGCAGTATTTT.

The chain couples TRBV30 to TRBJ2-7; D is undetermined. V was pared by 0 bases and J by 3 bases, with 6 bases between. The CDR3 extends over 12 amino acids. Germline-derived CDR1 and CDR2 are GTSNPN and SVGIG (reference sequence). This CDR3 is CAWSVLHYEQYF. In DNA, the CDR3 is TGTGCCTGGAGTGTACTGCACTACGAGCAGTACTTC.

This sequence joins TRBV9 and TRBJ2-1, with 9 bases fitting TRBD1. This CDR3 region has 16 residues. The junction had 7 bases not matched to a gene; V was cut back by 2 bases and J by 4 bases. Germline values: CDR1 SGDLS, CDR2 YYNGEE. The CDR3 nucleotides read TGTGCCAGCAGCGTTATCGGGACAGGGAAGTACAATGAGCAGTTCTTC. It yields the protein CASSVIGTGKYNEQFF.

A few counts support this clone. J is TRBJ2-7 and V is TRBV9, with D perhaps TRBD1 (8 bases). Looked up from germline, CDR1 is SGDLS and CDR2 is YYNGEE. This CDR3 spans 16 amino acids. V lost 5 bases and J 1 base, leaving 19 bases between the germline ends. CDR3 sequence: CASSRQGASGSYEQYF. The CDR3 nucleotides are TGTGCCAGCAGTCGTCAGGGGGCTAGCGGTTCCTACGAGCAGTACTTC.

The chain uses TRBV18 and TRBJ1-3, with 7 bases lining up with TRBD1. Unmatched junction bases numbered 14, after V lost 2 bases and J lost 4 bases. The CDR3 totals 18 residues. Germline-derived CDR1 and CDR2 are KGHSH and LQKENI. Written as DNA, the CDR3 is TGTGCCAGCTCACCAGAACTGCGGACAGGAGGATTAGGAAACACCATATATTTT. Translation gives CASSPELRTGGLGNTIYF.

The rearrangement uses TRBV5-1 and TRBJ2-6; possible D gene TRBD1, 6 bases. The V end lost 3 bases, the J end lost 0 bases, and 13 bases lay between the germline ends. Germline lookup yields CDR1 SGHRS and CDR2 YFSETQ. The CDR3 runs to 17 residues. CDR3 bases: TGCGCCAGCAGCTCCGGGACATCCCACTCTGGGGCCAACGTCCTGACTTTC. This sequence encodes CASSSGTSHSGANVLTF. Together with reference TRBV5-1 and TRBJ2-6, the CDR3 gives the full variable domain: KAGVTQTPRYLIKTRGQQVTLSCSPISGHRSVSWYQQTPGQGLQFLFEYFSETQRNKGNFPGRFSGRQFSNSRSEMNVSTLELGDSALYLCASSSGTSHSGANVLTFGAGSRLTVL.

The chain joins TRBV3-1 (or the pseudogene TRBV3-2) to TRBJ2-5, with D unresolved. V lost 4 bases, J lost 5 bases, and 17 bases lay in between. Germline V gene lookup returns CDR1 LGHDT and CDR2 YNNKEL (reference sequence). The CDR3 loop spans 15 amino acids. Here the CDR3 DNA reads TGTGCCAGCAGCCTAAAGACCCTTTCTAGGGAGACCCAGTACTTC. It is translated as CASSLKTLSRETQYF.

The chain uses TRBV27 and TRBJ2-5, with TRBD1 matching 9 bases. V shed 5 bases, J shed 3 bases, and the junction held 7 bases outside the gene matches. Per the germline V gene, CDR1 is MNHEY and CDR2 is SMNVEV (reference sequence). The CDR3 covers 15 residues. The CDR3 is CASSPAGTGKETQYF. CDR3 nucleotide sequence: TGTGCCAGCAGTCCAGCCGGGACAGGGAAAGAGACCCAGTACTTC.